This entry lists 26 T cell receptor beta chains sequenced from one sample in a study of vaccination and CD4 T cells after COVID-19. These receptors' antigens are unknown. Researchers used the Oncomine TCR Beta short-read assay to sequence DNA from cultured CD4+ T cells. TCRdb redid the calling of the PCR reads with MiXCR, one entry per CDR3 protein. The data show around 19,000 distinct CDR3 sequences, about 42% seen once. The treatment denotes: approximately 11-day PBMC culture with coronavirus spike peptide pools or control peptides (ViraFEST assay). Here the sequenced sample was CD4+ T cells from blood, cultured in vitro, taken before SARS-CoV-2 vaccination. These receptor sequences come from a human donor who had recovered from COVID-19.

V usage is TRBV6-2 or TRBV6-3 and J usage is TRBJ2-7, with D possibly being TRBD2 (7 bases). The CDR3 contains 13 residues. Per the germline V gene, CDR1 is MNHEY and CDR2 is SVGEGT. V was trimmed by 5 bases and J by 4 bases, leaving 12 bases between them. The CDR3 DNA follows: TGTGCCAGCAGTACAGGGCGGGGGTACGAGCAGTACTTC. Residues: CASSTGRGYEQYF.

This clonotype has a handful of counts. The chain is built from TRBV7-2 and TRBJ1-2, with 7 bases fitting TRBD1. Germline V gene lookup returns CDR1 SGHTA and CDR2 FQGNSA. V lost 5 bases to trimming and J lost 4 bases; unmatched junction nucleotides: 7. This CDR3 region has 14 residues. CDR3 sequence (DNA): TGTGCCAGCAGCGCTTCAGGGGGAGGCTATGGCTACACCTTC. Translating gives CASSASGGGYGYTF.

V is TRBV19 and J is TRBJ1-1; D gene uncertain. Trimming removed 3 bases at V and 4 bases at J, with 15 bases between. The CDR3 sequence is 15 residues long. Germline-derived CDR1 and CDR2 are LNHDA and SQIVND (reference sequence). The CDR3 DNA is TGTGCCAGTAGTATCCATACTACGGGTCGCACTGAAGCTTTCTTT. Encoded protein: CASSIHTTGRTEAFF.

This chain uses TRBV20-1 with TRBJ1-2; D is uncertain. The CDR3 has 15 residues. Germline-derived CDR1 and CDR2 are DFQATT and SNEGSKA (reference sequence). The V end lost 2 bases, the J end lost 1 base, and 14 bases lay between the germline ends. The CDR3 coding sequence is TGCAGTGCTAGAAAAGACGGTACTATTAACTATGGCTACACCTTC. Residues: CSARKDGTINYGYTF.

A few counts support this clonotype. The gene calls are TRBV7-6 and TRBJ2-5; 10 nucleotides align to TRBD2. The length of the CDR3 is 20 residues. V lost 8 bases to trimming and J lost 5 bases; unmatched junction nucleotides: 26. Per the germline V gene, CDR1 is SGHVS and CDR2 is FNYEAQ. In DNA form, the CDR3 reads TGTGCCAGCGGCACCCATCCCCGTCGGGCCAGCGGGGGGGCCGGGGAGACCCAGTACTTC. It specifies CASGTHPRRASGGAGETQYF. Full variable domain (outside the CDR3, taken from reference TRBV7-6 and TRBJ2-5): GAGVSQSPRYKVTKRGQDVALRCDPISGHVSLYWYRQALGQGPEFLTYFNYEAQQDKSGLPNDRFSAERPEGSISTLTIQRTEQRDSAMYRCASGTHPRRASGGAGETQYFGPGTRLLVL.

V and J are TRBV30 and TRBJ1-2, with a weak D call TRBD1 (5 bases). This CDR3 contains 15 residues. Germline CDR1 is GTSNPN and CDR2 is SVGIG (reference sequence). The ends were cut back, 0 bases at V and 5 bases at J, with 16 bases in the middle. CDR3 bases: TGTGCCTGGAGTGTAGGTCCCGGACATCATTATGGCTACACCTTC. The encoded protein is CAWSVGPGHHYGYTF. The full variable domain, in which reference TRBV30 and TRBJ1-2 provide the parts outside the CDR3, is SQTIHQWPATLVQPVGSPLSLECTVEGTSNPNLYWYRQAAGRGLQLLFYSVGIGQISSEVPQNLSASRPQDRQFILSSKKLLLSDSGFYLCAWSVGPGHHYGYTFGSGTRLTVV.

J is TRBJ1-3 and V is TRBV19; D gene uncertain. The length of the CDR3 is 11 residues. Deletions cut 4 bases from V and 3 bases from J, with 1 base between. The V gene's germline CDR1 is LNHDA and CDR2 SQIVND (reference sequence). CDR3 loop: CASSSGNTIYF. The CDR3 DNA is TGTGCCAGTAGTAGTGGAAACACCATATATTTT.

The chain uses TRBV6-1 and TRBJ1-6; D unclear. The CDR3 runs 15 residues. V lost 8 bases and J 0 bases, leaving 11 bases between the germline ends. The V gene's germline CDR1 is MNHNS and CDR2 SASEGT. CDR3 DNA sequence: TGTGCCAGCGGAGGCGAAAGCTCCTATAATTCACCCCTCCACTTT. Residues: CASGGESSYNSPLHF.

The chain employs TRBV4-2 and TRBJ1-1; D remains ambiguous. Germline values: CDR1 LGHNA, CDR2 YNFKEQ. There are 13 residues in the CDR3. V lost 1 base, J lost 5 bases, and 8 bases lay in between. Here the CDR3 reads CASSQASRTEAFF. Written as DNA, the CDR3 is TGTGCCAGCAGCCAAGCCTCGAGGACTGAAGCTTTCTTT.

The V and J genes are TRBV28 and TRBJ1-6; D uncertain. The CDR3 runs 17 residues. Germline-derived CDR1 and CDR2 are MDHEN and SYDVKM. Trimming cost V 7 bases and J 4 bases, with 20 bases left between them. CDR3 DNA sequence: TGTGCCAGCACCTCAAGCAGGACGGGAAGTTATAATTCACCCCTCCACTTT. Encoded protein: CASTSSRTGSYNSPLHF.

The chain has TRBV21-1 and TRBJ1-1. TRBV21-1 is assigned pseudogene status. The CDR3 totals 18 residues. The CDR3 DNA reads TGTGCCAGCAGCAAAGCGCCGGCAGTATATACCCTGAACACTGAAGCTTTCTTT. It is translated as CASSKAPAVYTLNTEAFF.

V usage is TRBV6-2 or TRBV6-3 and J usage is TRBJ1-1; the D is unclear. The CDR3 covers 13 residues. CDR1 and CDR2 from the germline V gene are MNHEY and SVGEGT. Trimming took 10 bases from V and 1 from J, leaving 13 bases between them. CDR3 in amino acids: CAITWTANTEAFF. For the CDR3, the DNA is TGTGCCATCACGTGGACGGCGAACACTGAAGCTTTCTTT.

The rearrangement links TRBV7-2 to TRBJ1-6, with a tentative D call TRBD1 (6 bases). The CDR3 covers 17 residues. Germline values: CDR1 SGHTA, CDR2 FQGNSA. The V end was cut by 3 bases, the J end by 0 bases, with 12 bases between. The DNA of the CDR3 is TGTGCCAGCAGCTTCTTCAGGGGTAGCTCCTATAATTCACCCCTCCACTTT. Protein sequence: CASSFFRGSSYNSPLHF.

The chain recombines TRBV7-2 with TRBJ2-1; D is uncertain. This CDR3 contains 17 residues. Trimming took off 0 bases at V and 2 bases at J, with 14 bases between the two ends. The V gene's germline CDR1 is SGHTA and CDR2 FQGNSA. The CDR3, as DNA: TGTGCCAGCAGCTTAGCCAGTCAGGCGATGACCTACAATGAGCAGTTCTTC. Protein sequence: CASSLASQAMTYNEQFF.

The rearrangement links TRBV5-1 to TRBJ1-6; the match to TRBD1 covers 7 bases. The CDR3 sequence is 16 residues long. Looked up from germline, CDR1 is SGHRS and CDR2 is YFSETQ. Unmatched junction bases numbered 14, after V lost 4 bases and J lost 10 bases. CDR3 residues: CASSPESRQGISPLHF. The CDR3 DNA sequence: TGCGCCAGCAGCCCCGAATCGAGACAGGGAATATCACCCCTCCACTTT. Full variable domain (missing parts from reference TRBV5-1 and TRBJ1-6): KAGVTQTPRYLIKTRGQQVTLSCSPISGHRSVSWYQQTPGQGLQFLFEYFSETQRNKGNFPGRFSGRQFSNSRSEMNVSTLELGDSALYLCASSPESRQGISPLHFGNGTRLTVT.

This clonotype turned up a few times. This chain uses TRBV15 with TRBJ1-2; D uncertain. CDR1 is LNHNV, CDR2 YYDKDF, per germline (reference sequence). The CDR3 consists of 12 residues. V shed 1 base and J shed 6 bases, with 6 bases lying between them. CDR3 nucleotides: TGTGCCACCAGCAGAGGGTATGATGGCTACACCTTC. Amino acids: CATSRGYDGYTF.

V gene TRBV20-1 combines with J gene TRBJ1-1, with D possibly being TRBD1 (6 bases). Germline CDR1 DFQATT, CDR2 SNEGSKA (reference sequence). Between the trimmed V and J ends, which lost 3 bases and 4 bases, there was a span of 15 bases. This CDR3 is 14 amino acids long. The CDR3 nucleotides are TGCAGTGCTAGGCCGCGGGGGCGCGTCACTGAAGCTTTCTTT. This codes for CSARPRGRVTEAFF.

The chain combines TRBV20-1 with TRBJ1-5; no clear D gene. Germline values: CDR1 DFQATT, CDR2 SNEGSKA (reference sequence). Trimming took off 2 bases at V and 3 bases at J, with 8 bases between the two ends. The CDR3 spans 13 residues. CDR3 sequence reads: CSARFSHNQPQHF. CDR3 nucleotide sequence: TGCAGTGCTAGATTCAGTCACAATCAGCCCCAGCATTTT.

This chain connects TRBV27 to TRBJ2-5; D gene uncertain. Germline V gene sequence: CDR1 MNHEY, CDR2 SMNVEV (reference sequence). The CDR3 contains 14 residues. Trimming shortened V by 3 bases and J by 4 bases, and 12 bases separated the two germline ends. CDR3 loop: CASSLRRMGETQYF. The CDR3 coding sequence is TGTGCCAGCAGTTTGAGGAGAATGGGAGAGACCCAGTACTTC.

This clonotype appeared a few times. The chain combines TRBV6-2 or TRBV6-3 with TRBJ2-1, with TRBD2 matching 10 bases. In germline, CDR1 is MNHEY, CDR2 SVGEGT. This CDR3 contains 13 residues. V lost 4 bases and J lost 7; bases outside the gene matches: 1. This CDR3 reads CASSLAGGNEQFF. The CDR3 DNA reads as TGTGCCAGCAGTTTAGCGGGGGGTAATGAGCAGTTCTTC.

The chain joins TRBV18 to TRBJ1-6; no clear D. The CDR3 is made up of 15 amino acids. Trimming shortened V by 2 bases and J by 8 bases, and 13 bases separated the two germline ends. From germline, CDR1 is KGHSH and CDR2 LQKENI. CDR3 sequence: CASSPSTVDDSPLHF. The CDR3 nucleotides are TGTGCCAGCTCACCATCGACGGTAGATGATTCACCCCTCCACTTT.

A single count supports this clonotype. The chain couples TRBV7-2 to TRBJ2-7, with 8 bases aligning to TRBD2. CDR1 is SGHTA and CDR2 is FQGNSA in the germline V gene. CDR3 length: 14 amino acids. V gave up 4 bases and J gave up 7 bases; unmatched junction bases: 9. Here the CDR3 DNA reads TGTGCCAGCAGCTCATCCGGGGGGGGGAGTGAGCAGTACTTC. Translation: CASSSSGGGSEQYF.

The chain recombines TRBV6-2 or TRBV6-3 with TRBJ1-2; 10 bases are shared with TRBD1. This CDR3 has 15 amino acids. Looked up from germline, CDR1 is MNHEY and CDR2 is SVGEGT. Unmatched junction bases numbered 8, after V lost 5 bases and J lost 5 bases. In DNA, the CDR3 is TGTGCCAGCAGTCCAGCCCTGGGACAGGGGTATGGCTACACCTTC. Translation: CASSPALGQGYGYTF.

This sequence joins TRBV27 and TRBJ2-3; 15 bases fit TRBD2. The CDR3 runs 19 residues. The V and J ends lost 4 bases and 3 bases, in that order; junction bases with no gene match: 11. Germline-derived CDR1 and CDR2 are MNHEY and SMNVEV (reference sequence). The CDR3 sequence is CASSSGLAGGTYRTDTQYF. The CDR3 coding sequence is TGTGCCAGCAGTTCGGGACTAGCGGGAGGAACTTATAGAACAGATACGCAGTATTTT.

This clonotype was found a few times. The gene calls are TRBV7-8 and TRBJ1-3; possible D gene TRBD1, 6 bases. Trimming took off 3 bases at V and 0 bases at J, with 12 bases between the two ends. CDR1 and CDR2 (germline): SGHVS, FQNEAQ. The CDR3 length is 16 residues. This chain's CDR3 is CASSFGDTGSGNTIYF. In DNA, the CDR3 is TGTGCCAGCAGCTTCGGGGACACGGGCTCTGGAAACACCATATATTTT.

The rearrangement uses TRBV27 and TRBJ2-7; 8 bases are a match to TRBD2. V was pared by 6 bases and J by 6 bases, with 7 bases of the junction left unmatched. CDR1 and CDR2 (germline): MNHEY, SMNVEV (reference sequence). This CDR3 is built from 13 residues. The chain's CDR3 is CASSPGLGGEQYF. The CDR3 region has the DNA TGTGCCAGCAGCCCGGGACTAGGGGGCGAGCAGTACTTC.